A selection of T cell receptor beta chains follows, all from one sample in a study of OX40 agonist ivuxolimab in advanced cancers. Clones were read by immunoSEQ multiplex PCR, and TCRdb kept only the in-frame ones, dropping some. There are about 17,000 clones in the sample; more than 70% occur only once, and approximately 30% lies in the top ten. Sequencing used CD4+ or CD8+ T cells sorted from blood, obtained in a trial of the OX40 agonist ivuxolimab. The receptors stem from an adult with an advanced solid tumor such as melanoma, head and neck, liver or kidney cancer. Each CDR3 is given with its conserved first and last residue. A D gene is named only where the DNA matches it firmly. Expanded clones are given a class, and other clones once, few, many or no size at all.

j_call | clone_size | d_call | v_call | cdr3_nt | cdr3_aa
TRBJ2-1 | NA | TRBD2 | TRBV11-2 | TGTGCCAGCAGCTATCACGCGGGAGGGGACAATGAGCAGTTCTTC | CASSYHAGGDNEQFF
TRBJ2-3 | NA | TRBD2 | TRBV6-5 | TGTGCCAGCAGTTACTCGACCACTAGCGGGGGGACGGAGTATTTT | CASSYSTTSGGTEYF
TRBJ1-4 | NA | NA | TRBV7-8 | TGTGCCAGCAGCTCCTATACAGGGTTGACTAATGAAAAACTGTTTTTT | CASSSYTGLTNEKLFF
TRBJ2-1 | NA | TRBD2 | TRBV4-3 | TGCGCCAGCAGCCAAGAGCAACTAGCGGGGGGGCCTCTCCACAATGAGCAGTTCTTC | CASSQEQLAGGPLHNEQFF
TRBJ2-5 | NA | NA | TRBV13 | TGTGCCAGCAGCTCGGGACGGAGGGGAGAGACCCAGTACTTC | CASSSGRRGETQYF
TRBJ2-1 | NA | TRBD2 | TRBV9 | TGTGCCAGCAGCGATAGCGGGTACAATGAGCAGTTCTTC | CASSDSGYNEQFF
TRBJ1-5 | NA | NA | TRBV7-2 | TGTGCCAGCGGCCCTACGGGGTTTAACAATCAGCCCCAGCATTTT | CASGPTGFNNQPQHF
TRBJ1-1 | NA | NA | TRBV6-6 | TGTGCCAGCAGTTCACCCCGGGTGATGAACACTGAAGCTTTCTTT | CASSSPRVMNTEAFF
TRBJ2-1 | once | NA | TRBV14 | TGTGCCAGCAGCCTGGGAGGCCACAATGAGCAGTTCTTC | CASSLGGHNEQFF
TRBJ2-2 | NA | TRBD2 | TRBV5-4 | TGTGCCAGCAGCTTTGGACTAGCGGGAGACACCGGGGAGCTGTTTTTT | CASSFGLAGDTGELFF
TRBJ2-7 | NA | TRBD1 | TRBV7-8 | TGTGCCAGCAGCTTTAATGTCGGGGACAGGGCTTACTACGAGCAGTACTTC | CASSFNVGDRAYYEQYF
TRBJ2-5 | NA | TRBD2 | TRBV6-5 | TGTGCCAGCAGTTACTTACGCGGGGGGGCCGGGGAGACCCAGTACTTC | CASSYLRGGAGETQYF
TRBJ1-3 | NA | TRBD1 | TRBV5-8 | TGTGCCAGCAGCGTACAGGGGGCTAGGGACACCATATATTTT | CASSVQGARDTIYF
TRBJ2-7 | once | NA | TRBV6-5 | TGTGCCAGCAAGGTAACAGGGATCTCCTCCTACGAGCAGTACTTC | CASKVTGISSYEQYF
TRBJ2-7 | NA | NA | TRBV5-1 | TGCGCCAGCAGTATGATCGGCAGGAGTACCTACGAGCAGTACTTC | CASSMIGRSTYEQYF
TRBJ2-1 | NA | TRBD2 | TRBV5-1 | TGCGCCAGCAGCTTTGGCGGGGGGAGTTACAATGAGCAGTTCTTC | CASSFGGGSYNEQFF
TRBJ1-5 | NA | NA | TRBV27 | TGTGCCAGCAGCACGGACGGAGCCGGGTGGCCCCAGCATTTT | CASSTDGAGWPQHF
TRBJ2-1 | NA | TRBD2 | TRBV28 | TGTGCCAGCAGTTTATATGGCGGGAGCAATGAGCAGTTCTTC | CASSLYGGSNEQFF
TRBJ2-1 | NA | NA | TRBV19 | TGTGCCAGTAGTTTGAGCTCCTACAATGAGCAGTTCTTC | CASSLSSYNEQFF
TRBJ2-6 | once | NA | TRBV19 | TGTGCCAGTAGTATAGGGCACTCTGGGGCCGACGTCCTGACTTTC | CASSIGHSGADVLTF
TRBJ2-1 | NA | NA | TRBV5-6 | TGTGCCAGCAGCTTGGGAGGGGGTAGCTACAATGAGCAGTTCTTC | CASSLGGGSYNEQFF
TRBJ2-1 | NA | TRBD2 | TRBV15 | TGTGCCACCAGCAGAGATGGCGCGGGGGGGTACAATGAGCAGTTCTTC | CATSRDGAGGYNEQFF
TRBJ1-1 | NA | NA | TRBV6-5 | TGTGCCAGCAGTTACGGAACGAACACTGAAGCTTTCTTT | CASSYGTNTEAFF
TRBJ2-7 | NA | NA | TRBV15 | TGTGCCACCAGCACCCGGAGGGGAACCTACGAGCAGTACTTC | CATSTRRGTYEQYF
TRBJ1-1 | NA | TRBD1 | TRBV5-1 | TGCGCCAGCAGTTCCCGGACAGGGGTTATTATGAACACTGAAGCTTTCTTT | CASSSRTGVIMNTEAFF
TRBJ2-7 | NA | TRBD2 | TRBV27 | TGTGCCAGCAGTTTCTCTCTCCCTAGCGGGAGGTTCGAGCAGTACTTC | CASSFSLPSGRFEQYF
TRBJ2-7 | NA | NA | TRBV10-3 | TGTGCCATCAGTGTGGGCGGATCCTACGAGCAGTACTTC | CAISVGGSYEQYF
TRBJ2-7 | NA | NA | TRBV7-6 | TGTGCCAGCAGCACCCTCTCCGGATCCACCTACGAGCAGTACTTC | CASSTLSGSTYEQYF
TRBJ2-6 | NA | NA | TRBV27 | TGTGCCAGCAGTTGGGACAGGGCCAACGTCCTGACTTTC | CASSWDRANVLTF
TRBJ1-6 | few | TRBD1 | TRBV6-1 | TGTGCCAGCAGTGAGGGGACAGGGTATTCACCCCTCCACTTT | CASSEGTGYSPLHF
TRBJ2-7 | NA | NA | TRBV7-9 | TGTGCCAGCAGCTTCCAGACCAGCTCCCAATACGAGCAGTACTTC | CASSFQTSSQYEQYF
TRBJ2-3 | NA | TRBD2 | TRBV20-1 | TGCAGTGCTGCCCCTGGACTAGTGTTC | CSAAPGLVF
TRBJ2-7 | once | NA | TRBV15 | TGTGCCACCAGCAGAGGGGACATCGAACGCGAGCAGTACTTC | CATSRGDIEREQYF
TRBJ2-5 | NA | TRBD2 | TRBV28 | TGTGCCAGCAGTTCCTCGAGGGCGGGAGGCCGAGAGACCCAGTACTTC | CASSSSRAGGRETQYF
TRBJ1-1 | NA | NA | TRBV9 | TGTGCCAGCAGCCCAAGCTCCGGACACCTTGAAGCTTTCTTT | CASSPSSGHLEAFF
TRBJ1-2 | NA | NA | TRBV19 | TGTGCCAGTAGTATCGCCGCGCTCTATGGCTACACCTTC | CASSIAALYGYTF